This T cell receptor beta chain was obtained from a study of shared clonotypes between healthy human individuals. Notes on this clone: Given a much more abundant clone one base away, this may be a read error.

CDR1 SGHNT and CDR2 YYREEE come from the germline V gene (reference sequence). The V end was cut by 3 bases, the J end by 1 base, with 4 bases between. The CDR3 extends over 13 amino acids. Authors' processing steps: With immunoSEQ giving junction-only sequences and no quality scores, filtering differed. Method: immunoSEQ multiplex PCR; TCRdb's copy keeps in-frame clones and lacks some. Clonal size and the V and J genes are those of that table, whereas D and trimming came from the DNA. The sample consists of fewer than 1.4 million clones, more than 75% of them appearing once. The chain is built from TRBV5-4 and TRBJ2-2; no firm D call. Material: memory CD4+ T cells from PBMCs. The subset is: CD45RA-negative fraction. The sequence came from a young man in good health. Some clones in this sample may be carry-over from other donors' samples. DNA for the CDR3: TGTGCCAGCAGCTCACAGAACACCGGGGAGCTGTTTTTT. Encoded protein: CASSSQNTGELFF.